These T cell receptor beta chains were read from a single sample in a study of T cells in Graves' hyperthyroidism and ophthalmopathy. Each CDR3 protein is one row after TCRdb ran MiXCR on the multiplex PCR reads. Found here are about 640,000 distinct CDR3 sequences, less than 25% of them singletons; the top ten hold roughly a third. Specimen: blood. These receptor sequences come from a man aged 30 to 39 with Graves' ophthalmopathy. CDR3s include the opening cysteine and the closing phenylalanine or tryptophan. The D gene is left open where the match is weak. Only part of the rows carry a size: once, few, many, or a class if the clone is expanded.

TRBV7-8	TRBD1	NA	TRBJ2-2	TGTGCCAGCGGCTTAGGACGACAGGGGACCTACGGGGAGCTGTTTTTT	CASGLGRQGTYGELFF
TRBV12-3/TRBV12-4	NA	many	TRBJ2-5	TGTGCCAGCAGTTTTACTAGGGGTATCCAGTACTTC	CASSFTRGIQYF
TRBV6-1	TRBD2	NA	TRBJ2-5	TGTGCCAGCAGTGGATTAGCGGGGCAAGAGACCCAGTACTTC	CASSGLAGQETQYF
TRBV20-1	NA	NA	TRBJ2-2	TGCAGTGCGGATCGGTCGAACACCGGGGAGCTGTTTTTT	CSADRSNTGELFF
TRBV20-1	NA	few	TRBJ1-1	TGCAGTGCCTTCATCGACGGGTCGATGGCTGAAGCTTTCTTT	CSAFIDGSMAEAFF
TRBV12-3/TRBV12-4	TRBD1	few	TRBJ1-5	TGTGCCAGCAGTTGGACAGGGTTAGAGCCCCAGCATTTT	CASSWTGLEPQHF
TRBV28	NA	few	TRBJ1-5	TGTGCCAGCAGTTTATTGGGTAACAATCAGCCCCAGCATTTT	CASSLLGNNQPQHF
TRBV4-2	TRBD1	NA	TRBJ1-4	TGTGCCAGCAGCCAATCCGGGACAGGGAGCCTGGGAGAAAAACTGTTTTTT	CASSQSGTGSLGEKLFF
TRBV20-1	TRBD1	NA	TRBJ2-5	TGCAGTGCTAGAGATTCCCACAGACAGGGTGTGGGGGAGACCCAGTACTTC	CSARDSHRQGVGETQYF
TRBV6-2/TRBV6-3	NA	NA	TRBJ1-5	TGTGCCAGCAGCGCGGAGGGTAACAATCAGCCCCAGCATTTT	CASSAEGNNQPQHF
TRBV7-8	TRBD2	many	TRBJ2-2	TGTGCCAGCAGCACACTAGCGGGAGGGACGGGGGAGCTGTTTTTT	CASSTLAGGTGELFF
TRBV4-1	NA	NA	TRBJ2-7	TGCGCCAGCAGCCGTGAGGGGGGGGGCTACGAGCAGTACTTC	CASSREGGGYEQYF
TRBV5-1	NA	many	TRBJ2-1	TGCGCCAGCAGCTCGGCTCCGCGCTTTAGGGGGGAAGAGCAGTTCTTC	CASSSAPRFRGEEQFF